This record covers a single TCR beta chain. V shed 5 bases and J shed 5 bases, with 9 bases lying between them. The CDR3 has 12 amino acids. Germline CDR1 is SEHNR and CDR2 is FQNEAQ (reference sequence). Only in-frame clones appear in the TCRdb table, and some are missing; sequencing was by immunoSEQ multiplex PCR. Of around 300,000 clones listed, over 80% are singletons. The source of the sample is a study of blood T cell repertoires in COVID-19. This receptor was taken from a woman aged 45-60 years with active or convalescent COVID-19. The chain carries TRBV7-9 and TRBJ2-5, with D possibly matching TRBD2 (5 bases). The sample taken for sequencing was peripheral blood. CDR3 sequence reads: CASSRPGETQYF. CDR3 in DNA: TGTGCCAGCAGCCGGCCGGGGGAGACCCAGTACTTC.